These 27 T cell receptor beta chains share one sample of origin, sequenced in a study of T cell responses to AZD1222 COVID-19 vaccine. Profiled with immunoSEQ multiplex PCR; TCRdb holds only in-frame clones, not every one. This sample carries 150,000 to 160,000 clones, approximately 90% of them seen once, and the ten largest clones take less than 3.5%. The sample consisted of peripheral blood, taken on day 0 of AZD1222 vaccination. Receptors originate from an adult in good health.

V is TRBV13 and J is TRBJ1-2; 7 bases fit TRBD1. Germline CDR1 PRHDT, CDR2 FYEKMQ (reference sequence). The CDR3 has 17 amino acids. Trimming at V came to 4 bases and at J to 2 bases, leaving 13 bases not matched to a gene. CDR3 sequence reads: CASSSTNRGGANYGYTF. CDR3 DNA sequence: TGTGCCAGCAGCTCGACTAACAGGGGAGGCGCGAACTATGGCTACACCTTC.

The gene calls are TRBV6-5 and TRBJ1-5; no reliable D call. The CDR3 sequence is 14 residues long. V shed 2 bases and J shed 2 bases, with 7 bases lying between them. Germline CDR1 MNHEY, CDR2 SVGAGI. The CDR3 loop is CASSYVVGNQPQHF. The CDR3 nucleotides read TGTGCCAGCAGTTACGTTGTGGGCAATCAGCCCCAGCATTTT.

The chain is built from TRBV10-3 and TRBJ1-2; the match to TRBD1 covers 9 bases. The CDR3 is 15 amino acids. Trimming removed 3 bases from V and 0 bases from J; junction bases left unmatched: 2. Germline assignment: CDR1 ENHRY and CDR2 SYGVKD. Written as DNA, the CDR3 is TGTGCCATCAGTGATGGGACAGGGACTAACTATGGCTACACCTTC. This translates into CAISDGTGTNYGYTF.

The CDR3 DNA sequence: TGCGCCAGCAGCCAATACTTACTAGCGGGGGAACAGTTCTTC. It codes for CASSQYLLAGEQFF. The J gene is TRBJ2-1, the V gene TRBV4-3, with TRBD2 matching over 11 bases. After removal of 2 bases from V and 13 bases from J, the junction contained 7 bases not matched to a gene. CDR1 is LGHNA and CDR2 is YSLEER in the germline V gene. CDR3 length equals 14 residues.

This clone was observed a handful of times. The chain has TRBV28 and TRBJ2-3; D is uncertain. Germline V gene data show CDR1 as MDHEN and CDR2 as SYDVKM. The CDR3 contains 14 residues. V shed 5 bases and J shed 7 bases, with 16 bases lying between them. The CDR3 DNA reads as TGTGCCAGCAGTCCAACCCATCAACCCAATACGCAGTATTTT. Protein: CASSPTHQPNTQYF.

The chain recombines TRBV6-1 with TRBJ2-3; 10 bases agree with TRBD2. CDR3 length: 14 residues. Germline V lookup: CDR1 MNHNS, CDR2 SASEGT. Losses at the gene ends were 4 bases for V and 4 bases for J; bases not matched to a gene: 2. The CDR3 reads CASSAAGGPDTQYF. Here the CDR3 DNA reads TGTGCCAGCAGTGCAGCGGGGGGGCCAGATACGCAGTATTTT.

The chain employs TRBV7-2 and TRBJ2-3; 9 bases are shared with TRBD2. This CDR3 contains 15 residues. The V and J ends lost 4 bases and 2 bases, in that order; junction bases with no gene match: 4. CDR1 is SGHTA, CDR2 FQGNSA, per germline. The CDR3 is CASSSTSGFTDTQYF. CDR3 coding DNA: TGTGCCAGCAGCTCGACTAGCGGTTTCACAGATACGCAGTATTTT.

This sequence joins TRBV6-1 and TRBJ1-3, with a tentative D call TRBD1 (6 bases). CDR1 MNHNS and CDR2 SASEGT come from the germline V gene. This CDR3 is 16 amino acids long. Trimming removed 2 bases at V and 4 bases at J, with 15 bases between. The DNA of the CDR3 is TGTGCCAGCAGTGAATTCCCTACGGGGGCAGGAAACACCATATATTTT. Its protein is CASSEFPTGAGNTIYF.

The rearrangement links TRBV25-1 to TRBJ2-2; possible D gene TRBD1, 6 bases. The CDR3 runs to 14 residues. CDR1 MGHDK and CDR2 SYGVNS come from the germline V gene. V was trimmed by 7 bases and J by 1 base, leaving 10 bases between them. CDR3 DNA sequence: TGTGCCAGCATGAGGACAGAGAACACCGGGGAGCTGTTTTTT. It specifies CASMRTENTGELFF.

The rearrangement uses TRBV5-6 and TRBJ1-4; TRBD1 might be the D (5 bases). This CDR3 is 14 amino acids long. V lost 2 bases to trimming and J lost 7 bases, with 12 bases between them. CDR1 is SGHDT, CDR2 YYEEEE, per germline. CDR3 protein: CASSFSRDGEKLFF. CDR3 bases: TGTGCCAGCAGCTTTTCCAGGGACGGTGAAAAACTGTTTTTT.

The chain combines TRBV19 with TRBJ2-2, with 10 positions matching TRBD2. CDR3 size: 15 residues. V was clipped by 4 bases and J by 5 bases; unmatched bases: 4. From germline, CDR1 is LNHDA and CDR2 SQIVND (reference sequence). CDR3: CASSNIAGGTGELFF. The CDR3, as DNA: TGTGCCAGTAGTAATATAGCGGGGGGTACCGGGGAGCTGTTTTTT.

This rearrangement joins TRBV12-3 or TRBV12-4 to TRBJ1-2; D ambiguous. V was cut by 4 bases and J by 4 bases, with 7 bases left in between. The CDR3 totals 12 residues. As DNA, the CDR3 is TGTGCCAGCAGTTCTGAAACCTATGGCTACACCTTC. Amino acid sequence: CASSSETYGYTF.

The CDR3 protein is CAIRSSGGAQETQYF. The CDR3 region has the DNA TGTGCCATCAGATCTAGCGGGGGGGCCCAAGAGACCCAGTACTTC. The V call is TRBV10-3, the J call TRBJ2-5, with 12 nucleotides matching TRBD2. The J segment lost 1 base and the V segment lost 6 bases, leaving 3 bases of the junction unmatched. The CDR3 length is 15 residues. Germline V gives CDR1 ENHRY, CDR2 SYGVKD.

The chain links TRBV10-1 to TRBJ1-3; D is unresolved. Germline V gene data show CDR1 as WNHNN and CDR2 as SYGVQD (reference sequence). The CDR3 runs 13 residues. Trimming pared 6 bases from V and 2 bases from J, leaving 8 bases between. CDR3 in DNA: TGCGCCAGCAGGCCAAATACTGGAAACACCATATATTTT. Protein product: CASRPNTGNTIYF.

V and J are TRBV7-9 and TRBJ1-2; possible D gene TRBD1, 6 bases. V lost 5 bases, J lost 9 bases, and 16 bases lay in between. The germline gives CDR1 SEHNR, CDR2 FQNEAQ (reference sequence). The CDR3 has 13 residues. CDR3 DNA: TGTGCCAGCAGCCCGGGGGGCGCGGGGCGCTACACCTTC. Residues: CASSPGGAGRYTF.

Notes on this clone: In the same sample, other DNA sequences code for this CDR3. The chain recombines TRBV19 with TRBJ2-2; 11 nucleotides align to TRBD1. The CDR3 has 16 amino acids. Germline CDR1 reads LNHDA; CDR2 reads SQIVND (reference sequence). The J segment lost 5 bases and the V segment lost 5 bases, leaving 7 bases of the junction unmatched. CDR3 sequence (DNA): TGTGCCAGTAGTCGCGGACAGGGGGCGGGAACCGGGGAGCTGTTTTTT. The encoded protein is CASSRGQGAGTGELFF.

The genes are TRBV4-2 and TRBJ1-5; D is possibly TRBD1 (5 bases). CDR1 and CDR2 from the germline V gene are LGHNA and YNFKEQ. With 3 bases removed from V and 4 bases from J, the gap between germline ends came to 16 bases. This CDR3 has 16 residues. The CDR3 bases are TGTGCCAGCAGCCAGATAACCGGGGCTTATAATCAGCCCCAGCATTTT. It is translated as CASSQITGAYNQPQHF.

This chain joins TRBV5-1 and TRBJ1-1; no firm D call. The CDR3 totals 13 residues. The V end was cut by 4 bases, the J end by 6 bases, with 13 bases between. Per germline, CDR1 SGHRS and CDR2 YFSETQ. The chain's CDR3 is CASSIGQYSEAFF. In nucleotides, the CDR3 is TGCGCCAGCAGCATAGGTCAATATTCTGAAGCTTTCTTT.

The CDR3 DNA sequence: TGTGCCAGCAGCTTAGGGGTTCGGTGGAACACTGAAGCTTTCTTT. Its translation is CASSLGVRWNTEAFF. This rearrangement joins TRBV11-2 to TRBJ1-1; D gene unclear. Trimming took off 1 base at V and 1 base at J, with 10 bases between the two ends. The CDR3 has 15 amino acids. The germline V gene encodes CDR1 SGHAT and CDR2 FQNNGV.

The chain carries TRBV5-1 and TRBJ2-2, with D hard to call. The V gene's germline CDR1 is SGHRS and CDR2 YFSETQ. The CDR3 has 15 amino acids. V was trimmed by 0 bases and J by 4 bases, leaving 10 bases between them. DNA for the CDR3: TGCGCCAGCAGCTTGGATAGGCTTTCCACCGGGGAGCTGTTTTTT. This gives the protein CASSLDRLSTGELFF.

This chain uses TRBV5-1 with TRBJ2-7; D gene uncertain. The length of the CDR3 is 15 residues. Trimming took off 1 base at V and 4 bases at J, with 15 bases between the two ends. Germline CDR1 is SGHRS and CDR2 is YFSETQ. In DNA form, the CDR3 reads TGCGCCAGCAGCTTGTTGGGTCAGGTCGAGTACGAGCAGTACTTC. This encodes CASSLLGQVEYEQYF.

The chain has TRBV7-2 and TRBJ1-1; 8 bases agree with TRBD1. The CDR3 sequence is 17 residues long. Germline V CDR1 and CDR2: SGHTA, FQGNSA. Losses at the gene ends were 3 bases for V and 0 bases for J; bases not matched to a gene: 9. The DNA for the CDR3 is TGTGCCAGCAGCTTGGTGGCAGGGGGCCCTCTGAACACTGAAGCTTTCTTT. This gives the protein CASSLVAGGPLNTEAFF.

This clone was recorded once. The chain joins TRBV27 to TRBJ1-2; D may be TRBD1 (5 bases). CDR1 is MNHEY and CDR2 is SMNVEV in the germline V gene (reference sequence). The V end lost 6 bases, the J end lost 4 bases, and 12 bases lay between the germline ends. The CDR3 covers 13 residues. This chain's CDR3 is CASSPDQGYGYTF. CDR3 nucleotides: TGTGCCAGCAGCCCGGACCAGGGCTATGGCTACACCTTC.

The V and J genes are TRBV5-4 and TRBJ2-2; 9 nucleotides align to TRBD1. From germline, CDR1 is SGHNT and CDR2 YYREEE (reference sequence). The length of the CDR3 is 17 residues. V gave up 4 bases and J gave up 4 bases; unmatched junction bases: 11. The DNA for the CDR3 is TGTGCCAGCAGCCGGGGGGCGGGACAGGGCAGCACCGGGGAGCTGTTTTTT. Translated: CASSRGAGQGSTGELFF.

As regards this clone: At the DNA level, this CDR3 is encoded by other sequences in the same sample as well. The chain carries TRBV7-8 and TRBJ1-5, with no clear D. The V gene lost 5 bases and the J gene lost 7 bases, with 9 bases spanning the gap. Germline loops: CDR1 SGHVS, CDR2 FQNEAQ. This CDR3 comprises 12 residues. CDR3 sequence (DNA): TGTGCCAGCAGCCCGCGCGGGCAGCCCCAGCATTTT. Translation gives CASSPRGQPQHF.

The chain employs TRBV12-3 or TRBV12-4 and TRBJ2-7; D is undetermined. V shed 3 bases and J shed 3 bases, with 9 bases lying between them. This CDR3 contains 13 residues. This chain's CDR3 is CASSFTVRYEQYF. The CDR3 coding sequence is TGTGCCAGCAGTTTTACGGTTCGCTACGAGCAGTACTTC.

This clone is a singleton in its sample. The chain employs TRBV7-9 and TRBJ2-1; D unclear. Trimming removed 5 bases from V and 2 bases from J, with 10 bases in between. Germline-derived CDR1 and CDR2 are SEHNR and FQNEAQ (reference sequence). The CDR3 is 14 residues long. The CDR3 loop reads CASSVFEAYNEQFF. The CDR3 nucleotides read TGTGCCAGCAGCGTGTTCGAAGCCTACAATGAGCAGTTCTTC.